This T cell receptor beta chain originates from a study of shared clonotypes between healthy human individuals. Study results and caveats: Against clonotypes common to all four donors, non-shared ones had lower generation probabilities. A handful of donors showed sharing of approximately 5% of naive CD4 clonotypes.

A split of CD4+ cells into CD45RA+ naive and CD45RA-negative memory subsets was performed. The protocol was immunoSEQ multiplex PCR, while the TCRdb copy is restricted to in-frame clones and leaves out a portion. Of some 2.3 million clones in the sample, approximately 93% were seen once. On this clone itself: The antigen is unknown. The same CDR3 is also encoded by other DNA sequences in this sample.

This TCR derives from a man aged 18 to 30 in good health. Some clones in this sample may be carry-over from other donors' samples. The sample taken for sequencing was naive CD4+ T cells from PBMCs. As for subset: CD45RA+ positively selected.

CDR3 protein: CASSLDGGSYNEQFF. The CDR3 bases are TGCGCCAGCAGCTTGGATGGCGGCTCCTACAATGAGCAGTTCTTC. The rearrangement joins TRBV5-1 to TRBJ2-1; D uncertain. V dropped 0 bases and J dropped 0 bases, with 7 bases sitting between them. CDR3 length: 15 residues. CDR1 SGHRS and CDR2 YFSETQ come from the germline V gene.